The T cell receptor (beta chain) under discussion was sequenced for a study of shared clonotypes between healthy human individuals. In the study overall: Each donor had three CD4 naive, three CD4 memory, two CD8 naive and one CD8 memory plate.

Using immunoSEQ multiplex PCR, the repertoire was profiled, and TCRdb retains in-frame clones only, with some absent. The sample lists about 2.3 million clones, 80% to 95% occurring once. General study findings and limits: Clonotype sharing among donors, it was expected, would be affected by sequencing depth.

About this clone: Its antigen remains unidentified.

The TCR comes from a man between 18 and 35 years old in good health. Some clones in this sample may be carry-over from other donors' samples. Sequences were obtained from naive CD4+ T cells from PBMCs. Subset noted: CD45RA+ positively selected.

The CDR3 nucleotides read TGTGCCAGCAGCTTGGTGGGCCGCCATAAGGGAGAGACCCAGTACTTC. This codes for CASSLVGRHKGETQYF. This chain links TRBV5-4 with TRBJ2-5, with D unclear. The germline V and J ends were trimmed by 0 bases and 4 bases, with 16 bases remaining between them. The length of the CDR3 is 16 residues. Germline V lookup: CDR1 SGHNT, CDR2 YYREEE (reference sequence).